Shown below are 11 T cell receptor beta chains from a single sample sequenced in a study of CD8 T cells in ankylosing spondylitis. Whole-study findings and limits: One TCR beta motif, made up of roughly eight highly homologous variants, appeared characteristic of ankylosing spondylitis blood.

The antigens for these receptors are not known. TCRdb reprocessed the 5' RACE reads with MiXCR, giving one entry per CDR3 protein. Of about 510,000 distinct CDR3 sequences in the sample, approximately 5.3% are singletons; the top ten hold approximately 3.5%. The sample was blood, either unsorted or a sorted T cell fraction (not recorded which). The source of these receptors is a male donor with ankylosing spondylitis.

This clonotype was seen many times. CDR3 residues: CATAGTPNTGELFF. CDR3 nucleotides: TGTGCCACCGCCGGGACACCGAACACCGGGGAGCTGTTTTTT. V gene TRBV7-2 combines with J gene TRBJ2-2; the D gene is possibly TRBD1 (6 bases). In germline, CDR1 is SGHTA, CDR2 FQGNSA. The V end lost 10 bases, the J end lost 0 bases, and 12 bases lay between the germline ends. This CDR3 has 14 residues.

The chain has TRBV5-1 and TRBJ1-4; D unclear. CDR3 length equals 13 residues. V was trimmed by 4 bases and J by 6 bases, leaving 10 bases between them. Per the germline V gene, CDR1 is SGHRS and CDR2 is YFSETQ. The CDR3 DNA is TGCGCCAGCAGCCAACGTCCCGATGAAAAACTGTTTTTT. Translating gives CASSQRPDEKLFF.

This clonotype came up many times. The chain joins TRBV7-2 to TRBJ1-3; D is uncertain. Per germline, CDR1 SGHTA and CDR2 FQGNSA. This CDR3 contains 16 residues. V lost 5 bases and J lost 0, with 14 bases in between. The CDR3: CASSRGPGYSGNTIYF. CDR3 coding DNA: TGTGCCAGCAGCCGCGGACCTGGATACTCTGGAAACACCATATATTTT.

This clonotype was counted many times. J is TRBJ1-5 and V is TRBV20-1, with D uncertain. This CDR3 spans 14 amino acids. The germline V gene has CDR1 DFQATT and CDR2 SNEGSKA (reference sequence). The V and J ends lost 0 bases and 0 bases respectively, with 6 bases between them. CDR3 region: CSARDHSSNQPQHF. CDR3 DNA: TGCAGTGCTAGAGATCACAGTAGCAATCAGCCCCAGCATTTT.

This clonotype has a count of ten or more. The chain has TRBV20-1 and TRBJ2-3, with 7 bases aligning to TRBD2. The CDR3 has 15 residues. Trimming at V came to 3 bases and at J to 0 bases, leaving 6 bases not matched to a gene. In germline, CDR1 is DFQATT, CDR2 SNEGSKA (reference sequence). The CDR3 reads CSARGLAGSTDTQYF. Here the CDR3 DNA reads TGCAGTGCTAGGGGCTTAGCGGGCAGCACAGATACGCAGTATTTT.

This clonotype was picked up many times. CDR3 nucleotides: TGTGCCATCAGTGAAGTCGGGGCAGGGGAAGAGACCCAGTACTTC. Its translation is CAISEVGAGEETQYF. The rearrangement links TRBV10-3 to TRBJ2-5; possible D gene TRBD1, 6 bases. V lost 3 bases and J 3 bases, leaving 14 bases between the germline ends. The CDR3 extends over 15 amino acids. CDR1 ENHRY and CDR2 SYGVKD come from the germline V gene.

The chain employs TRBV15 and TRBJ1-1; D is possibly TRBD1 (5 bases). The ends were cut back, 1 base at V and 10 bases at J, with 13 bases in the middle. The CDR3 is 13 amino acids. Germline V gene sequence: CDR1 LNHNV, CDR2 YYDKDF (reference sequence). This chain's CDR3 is CATSRVRDGPAFF. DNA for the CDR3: TGTGCCACCAGCAGAGTTCGGGACGGCCCAGCTTTCTTT.

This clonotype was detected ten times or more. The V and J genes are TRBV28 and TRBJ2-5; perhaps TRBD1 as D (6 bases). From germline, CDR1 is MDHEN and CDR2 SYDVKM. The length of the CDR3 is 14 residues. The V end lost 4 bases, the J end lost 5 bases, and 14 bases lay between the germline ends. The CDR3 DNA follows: TGTGCCAGCAGTTCCGGGACAACGTATGAGACCCAGTACTTC. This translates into CASSSGTTYETQYF.

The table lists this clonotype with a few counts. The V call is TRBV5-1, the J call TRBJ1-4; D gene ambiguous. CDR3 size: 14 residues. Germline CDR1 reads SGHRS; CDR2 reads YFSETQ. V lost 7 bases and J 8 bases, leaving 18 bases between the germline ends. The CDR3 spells CASRAFEAGEKLFF. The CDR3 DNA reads TGCGCCAGCCGAGCCTTCGAGGCTGGGGAAAAACTGTTTTTT.

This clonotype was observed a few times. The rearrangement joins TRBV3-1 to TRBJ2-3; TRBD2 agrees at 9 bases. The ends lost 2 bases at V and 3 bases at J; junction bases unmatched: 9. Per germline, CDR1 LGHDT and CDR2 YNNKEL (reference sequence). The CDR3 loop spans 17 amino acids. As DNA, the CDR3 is TGTGCCAGCAGCCAATCGTTTAGCGGGAGTGGGACAGATACGCAGTATTTT. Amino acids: CASSQSFSGSGTDTQYF.

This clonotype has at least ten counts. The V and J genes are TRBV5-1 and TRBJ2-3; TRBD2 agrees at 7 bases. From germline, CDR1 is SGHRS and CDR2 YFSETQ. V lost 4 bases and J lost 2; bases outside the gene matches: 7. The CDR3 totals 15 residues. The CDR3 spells CASSPGDYYTDTQYF. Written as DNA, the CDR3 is TGCGCCAGCAGCCCTGGGGACTACTACACAGATACGCAGTATTTT.